The clone carrying this T cell receptor (beta chain) was counted a few times. The target antigen is unknown. Germline assignment: CDR1 WSHSY and CDR2 SAAADI. The CDR3 runs 11 residues. V lost 1 base and J lost 9, with 4 bases in between. The data are from a study of human T cells and chemical hapten exposure. On the study more broadly: In the sensitization step, 2% DPC was placed on around 2 cm by around 2 cm of upper inner arm skin. Study-wide findings and caveats: Unchanged with DPC sensitization were TCRs above 1 in 1000 frequency. The count of PT1 expanded TCRs correlated positively with patch test score.

In the authors' workflow: There were a median of approximately 96,000 TCRs per sample, with a range from roughly 20,000 to 700,000. In TCRdb, the RACE reads were re-called with MiXCR into one record per CDR3 protein. The V and J calls shown here were made by TCRdb, not taken from the authors' results. The repertoire holds about 300,000 distinct CDR3 sequences, with around 5.5% as singletons. As to time point: pre-sensitization, week 0. Regarding treatment: therapeutic diphenylcyclopropenone sensitization with weekly scalp DPC. The sequence was collected from a woman aged 18-29 years with alopecia areata. Some clones in this sample may be carry-over from other donors' samples. The rearrangement joins TRBV10-2 to TRBJ2-1; D not resolved. The sample was whole blood, taken in connection with sensitization to the hapten diphenylcyclopropenone (DPC). CDR3: CASSEYGEQFF. As DNA, the CDR3 is TGCGCCAGCAGTGAGTACGGTGAGCAGTTCTTC.